This T cell receptor (beta chain) was captured by sequencing in a study of T cell changes during pregnancy in multiple sclerosis. Germline V gives CDR1 LNHDA, CDR2 SQIVND (reference sequence). Trimming cost V 4 bases and J 5 bases; bases outside gene matches: 5. The CDR3 consists of 15 residues. TCRdb keeps only in-frame clones here, not all; method: immunoSEQ multiplex PCR. The data hold some 85,000 clones, with approximately 94% observed a single time. The chain employs TRBV19 and TRBJ2-7; 13 positions match TRBD2. The material sequenced was peripheral blood, taken in the third trimester of pregnancy. This sequence originates from a female donor with multiple sclerosis, enrolled in a pregnancy study. DNA for the CDR3: TGTGCCAGTAGTAGTACTAGCGGGAGGGCCAACGAGCAGTACTTC. Protein: CASSSTSGRANEQYF.